This T cell receptor beta chain was retrieved from a study of blood T cell repertoires in COVID-19. In the study overall: The cDNA or gDNA used as material had been derived from T cells, B-cell-depleted T cells, or PBMCs.

The length of the CDR3 is 16 residues. Deletions cut 7 bases from V and 7 bases from J, with 23 bases between. The germline CDR1 and CDR2 sequences are LNHDA and SQIVND (reference sequence). Method: immunoSEQ multiplex PCR; TCRdb's copy keeps in-frame clones and lacks some. Of 200,000 or so clones in the sample, 60% to 80% are singletons; the top ten hold 15% to 20%. The sequence was collected from a man in his 60s with active or convalescent COVID-19. Sequencing input: peripheral blood. J is TRBJ2-1 and V is TRBV19, with TRBD1 as a possible D gene (5 bases). The CDR3 region is CASTLQGADPINEQFF. The CDR3 coding sequence is TGTGCCAGTACCCTCCAAGGGGCCGATCCCATAAATGAGCAGTTCTTC.